The 12 T cell receptor beta chains listed next were all sequenced from one sample in a study of cytomegalovirus exposure and HLA in healthy donors. PCR employed 60 Vbeta and 13 Jbeta primers. Produced via immunoSEQ multiplex PCR; TCRdb's table is partial and in-frame only. The table lists 130,000 to 150,000 clones, under 85% of them singletons. The sequencing input was PBMCs. The receptors here all came from a woman in her thirties or forties in good health and CMV-seropositive.

V gene TRBV5-1 combines with J gene TRBJ2-2; possibly TRBD2 for D (6 bases). V was pared by 1 base and J by 4 bases, with 11 bases between. The CDR3 sequence is 15 residues long. Germline loops: CDR1 SGHRS, CDR2 YFSETQ. CDR3 coding DNA: TGCGCCAGCAGCTTGTATCCAGCGGGCACCGGGGAGCTGTTTTTT. Translating it yields CASSLYPAGTGELFF.

The V gene is TRBV2, the J gene TRBJ2-5; the D gene is possibly TRBD1 (6 bases). The DNA end favors TRBJ2-7, so the J call may be wrong. This CDR3 region has 11 residues. Germline CDR1 SNHLY, CDR2 FYNNEI. CDR3 residues: CASSQGYEQYF. CDR3 nucleotides: TGTGCCAGCAGCCAGGGGTACGAGCAGTACTTC.

This rearrangement joins TRBV19 to TRBJ2-4; D not certain. CDR3 length: 11 amino acids. The V and J ends lost 7 bases and 7 bases respectively, with 8 bases between them. Germline V gives CDR1 LNHDA, CDR2 SQIVND (reference sequence). The CDR3 sequence: CASTETNIQYF. In nucleotides, the CDR3 is TGTGCCAGTACGGAGACCAACATTCAGTACTTC.

This sequence joins TRBV2 and TRBJ1-2, with 8 bases aligning to TRBD1. The trim removed 4 bases at V and 8 bases at J, leaving 3 bases unmatched. The germline V gene encodes CDR1 SNHLY and CDR2 FYNNEI. This CDR3 has 12 amino acids. This CDR3 reads CASSGTGFGYTF. The CDR3 DNA is TGTGCCAGCAGTGGGACAGGGTTCGGCTACACCTTC.

The V call is TRBV9, the J call TRBJ1-6, with 10 bases identical to TRBD1. The germline V gene encodes CDR1 SGDLS and CDR2 YYNGEE. The J segment lost 8 bases and the V segment lost 2 bases, leaving 1 base of the junction unmatched. This CDR3 is built from 14 residues. CDR3 protein: CASSVGTGDSPLHF. The CDR3 DNA reads as TGTGCCAGCAGCGTCGGGACAGGGGATTCACCCCTCCACTTT.

The chain joins TRBV11-2 to TRBJ2-1, with TRBD2 identical over 10 bases. Germline CDR1 is SGHAT and CDR2 is FQNNGV. The CDR3 covers 18 residues. Trimming took 5 bases from V and 2 from J; bases not matched to a gene: 12. The CDR3: CASSTRGLAGGAYNEQFF. Written as DNA, the CDR3 is TGTGCCAGCAGCACTAGAGGGTTAGCGGGGGGAGCCTACAATGAGCAGTTCTTC.

The chain has TRBV7-2 and TRBJ2-5; 12 bases align to TRBD2. J gave up 5 bases and V 5 bases, and 6 bases lay outside the gene matches. The CDR3 sequence is 15 residues long. Per the germline V gene, CDR1 is SGHTA and CDR2 is FQGNSA. The CDR3 sequence: CASSQLGLAGETQYF. Written as DNA, the CDR3 is TGTGCCAGCAGCCAATTAGGACTAGCGGGGGAGACCCAGTACTTC. Filled out from reference TRBV7-2 and TRBJ2-5, the complete variable domain reads GAGVSQSPSNKVTEKGKDVELRCDPISGHTALYWYRQSLGQGLEFLIYFQGNSAPDKSGLPSDRFSAERTGGSVSTLTIQRTQQEDSAVYLCASSQLGLAGETQYFGPGTRLLVL.

This clone has just one count. V usage is TRBV7-9 and J usage is TRBJ2-3; 8 bases match TRBD2. This CDR3 is built from 16 residues. Germline CDR1 and CDR2: SEHNR and FQNEAQ (reference sequence). J was trimmed by 1 base and V by 5 bases; bases with no gene match: 8. The DNA of the CDR3 is TGTGCCAGCAGCCCAGCGCGGGGGGACCGCACAGATACGCAGTATTTT. Translating gives CASSPARGDRTDTQYF.

DNA of the CDR3: TGTGCCAGCAGCGTACAGGGAGCGGGAGAGACCCAGTACTTC. This encodes CASSVQGAGETQYF. V usage is TRBV9 and J usage is TRBJ2-5; possible D gene TRBD2, 6 bases. Germline V gene lookup returns CDR1 SGDLS and CDR2 YYNGEE. The CDR3 is made up of 14 amino acids. Trimming removed 1 base from V and 4 bases from J, with 11 bases in between.

The J gene is TRBJ1-6, the V gene TRBV28, with 9 bases that match TRBD1. Germline V lookup: CDR1 MDHEN, CDR2 SYDVKM. After removal of 4 bases from V and 8 bases from J, the junction contained 3 bases not matched to a gene. This CDR3 comprises 14 residues. CDR3 bases: TGTGCCAGCAGTTCCGGGGACAGGGATTCACCCCTCCACTTT. Residues: CASSSGDRDSPLHF.

J is TRBJ2-7 and V is TRBV5-4, with 9 bases matching TRBD1. Germline V CDR1 and CDR2: SGHNT, YYREEE (reference sequence). V shed 5 bases and J 0 bases; nucleotides not matched to a gene: 9. CDR3 size: 16 residues. DNA of the CDR3: TGTGCCAGCAGAATCACAGGGGGCCAGATCTCCTACGAGCAGTACTTC. Protein: CASRITGGQISYEQYF.

J is TRBJ2-3 and V is TRBV21-1; TRBD1, the D gene given by the table, was not confirmed from the DNA. TRBV21-1 corresponds to a pseudogene. The CDR3 has 14 amino acids. For the CDR3, the DNA is TGTGCCAGCAGCTTGGGACAGGGAAGGGATACGCAGTATTTT. This gives the protein CASSLGQGRDTQYF.